This T cell receptor (beta chain) was sequenced for a study of CD8 T cells in Susac syndrome (dated by TCRdb to the late 2010s). Context from the whole study: Repertoire sequencing was used to test whether CD8+ T cell activation and differentiation in Susac syndrome was antigen driven. The full study reports these points: The TCR sequencing and HLA analysis was acknowledged to have included a relatively small number of individuals.

The germline V gene encodes CDR1 SNHLY and CDR2 FYNNEI. At the junction V is shortened by 6 bases and J by 1 base, with 6 bases in between. The CDR3 goes from the cysteine to the phenylalanine over 12 residues. Just the 36-base CDR3 DNA is kept, in frame starting at base 1. Peripheral blood CD8+ and CD4+ T cells from healthy donors, Susac syndrome patients and multiple sclerosis patients were profiled by high-throughput TCR beta sequencing. The healthy donors served as controls matched for age and sex. Bulk CD8+ and CD4+ T cells were purified magnetically by negative isolation, whereas CD8+ TEMRA cells were enriched by FACS. Blood was drawn into EDTA tubes, processed within 24 hours, and PBMCs were isolated by density gradient centrifugation. PBMCs intended for TCR sequencing were cryopreserved in liquid nitrogen and thawed later in a water bath at 37 degrees C. The sorted or isolated CD4+, CD8+ and CD8+ TEMRA cells reached a purity of at least 90%.

This clonotype was picked up a small number of times. The clone's antigen remains unknown. One base away there is no much larger clone; base qualities are not given. RNA was extracted using the RNeasy kit, and roughly 0.45 to 1 microgram was reverse transcribed with random hexamers. The immunoSEQ multiplex PCR assay, which covers 54 Vbeta and 13 Jbeta segments, was used to amplify TCR beta CDR3 regions. PCR amplification bias was corrected using a synthetic template baseline for primer optimization and computational correction. In the source study's methods: Reads were assigned to V, D and J genes according to IMGT and analyzed in immunoSEQ Analyzer, with only productive sequences retained. To calculate clonality, Shannon entropy was normalized by log2 of the number of productive unique sequences and then subtracted from one. For each patient and control, public and private clones were evaluated within the 100 most prevalent clones. Clones were defined as Susac-specific if absent from the healthy and MS cohorts, from around 1,100 published viral clones and from other ImmuneACCESS disease sequences. TCRdb passed the public sequencing reads through fastp at Q25 and MiXCR, retaining productive beta sequences. Merged by CDR3 protein, the rows form single entries marked with the most common genes and DNA. The V and J calls shown here were made by TCRdb, not taken from the authors' results. The sample yields about 160,000 distinct CDR3 sequences; 93% were counted once. The ten largest clones capture more than 0.11% of the sample.

Sequenced input: CD4+ T cells from PBMCs. The clonotype comes from a human donor in good health. The V gene is TRBV2 and the J gene is TRBJ2-5; no confident D gene assignment can be made. The DNA sequence follows: TGTGCCAGCAGCGCGATCCAAGAGACCCAGTACTTC. It is translated as CASSAIQETQYF.